This T cell receptor (beta chain) was retrieved from a study of PD-1 blockade in classical Hodgkin lymphoma. V lost 4 bases and J lost 5, with 11 bases in between. Per the germline V gene, CDR1 is SGHTA and CDR2 is FQGNSA. There are 13 residues in the CDR3. Time point defined: cycle 4 day 1 (C4D1), after five to seven weeks of nivolumab. All the patients suffered relapse after autologous stem cell transplantation, and brentuximab vedotin exposure differed. Comment on this clone: Its cognate antigen is unknown.

Study results and limitations: It was CD4+ TCR diversity, not CD8+, that rose significantly by C4D1. The baseline diversity of complete responders showed similarity to that of newly diagnosed patients. Reports described newly diagnosed patients as having lower baseline TCR diversity than healthy donors. Causes of the repertoire differences remain undefined, possibly disease activity or prior therapy.

Repertoires were generated with immunoSEQ multiplex PCR, while TCRdb's copy carries only in-frame clones and drops some. The repertoire holds around 50,000 clones, with 90% as singletons. The sequenced sample was peripheral blood mononuclear cells (PBMCs), obtained before the fourth cycle of nivolumab. V and J are TRBV7-2 and TRBJ1-1, with D perhaps TRBD1 (6 bases). The sequence came from a human donor with classical Hodgkin lymphoma. CDR3 amino acids: CASSYGGQTEAFF. In nucleotides, the CDR3 is TGTGCCAGCAGCTATGGGGGGCAAACTGAAGCTTTCTTT. Full variable domain (missing parts from reference TRBV7-2 and TRBJ1-1): GAGVSQSPSNKVTEKGKDVELRCDPISGHTALYWYRQSLGQGLEFLIYFQGNSAPDKSGLPSDRFSAERTGGSVSTLTIQRTQQEDSAVYLCASSYGGQTEAFFGQGTRLTVV.